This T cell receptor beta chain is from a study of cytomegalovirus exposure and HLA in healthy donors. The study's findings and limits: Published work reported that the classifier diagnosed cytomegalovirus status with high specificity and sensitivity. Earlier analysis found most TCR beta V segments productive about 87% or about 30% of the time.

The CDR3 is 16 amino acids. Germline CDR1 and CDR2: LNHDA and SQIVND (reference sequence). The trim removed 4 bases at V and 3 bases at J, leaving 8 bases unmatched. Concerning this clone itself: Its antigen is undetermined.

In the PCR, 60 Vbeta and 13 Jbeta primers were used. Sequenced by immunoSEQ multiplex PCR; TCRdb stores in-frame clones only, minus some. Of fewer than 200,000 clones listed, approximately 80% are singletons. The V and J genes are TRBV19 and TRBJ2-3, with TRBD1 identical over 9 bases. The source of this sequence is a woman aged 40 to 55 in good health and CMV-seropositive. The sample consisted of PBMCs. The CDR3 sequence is CASSKGTGKGTDTQYF. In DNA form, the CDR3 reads TGTGCCAGTAGTAAAGGGACAGGGAAGGGGACAGATACGCAGTATTTT.